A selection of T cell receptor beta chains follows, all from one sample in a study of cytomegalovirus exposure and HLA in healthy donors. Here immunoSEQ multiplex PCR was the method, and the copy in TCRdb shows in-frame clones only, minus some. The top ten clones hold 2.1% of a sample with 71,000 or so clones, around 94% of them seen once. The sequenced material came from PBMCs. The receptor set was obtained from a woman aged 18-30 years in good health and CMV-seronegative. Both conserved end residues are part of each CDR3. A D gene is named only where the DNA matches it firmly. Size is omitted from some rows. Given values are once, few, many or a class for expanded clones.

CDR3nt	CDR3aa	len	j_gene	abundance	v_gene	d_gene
TGTGCCAGCAGCTTAGAGGGGGACCTTAGCAATCAGCCCCAGCATTTT	CASSLEGDLSNQPQHF	16	TRBJ1-5	-	TRBV7-6	-
TGTGCCAGCAGCATATCAGGGGGCCCACCTGACAACGAGCAGTACTTC	CASSISGGPPDNEQYF	16	TRBJ2-7	-	TRBV7-2	TRBD1
TGTGCCAGCAGCCCATACGTCGGGACAGGGGGCTACGAGCAGTACTTC	CASSPYVGTGGYEQYF	16	TRBJ2-7	-	TRBV7-2	TRBD1
TGTGCCAGTAGTGCTACCACGGGACAGGTTTACAATGAGCAGTTCTTC	CASSATTGQVYNEQFF	16	TRBJ2-1	-	TRBV19	TRBD1
TGTGCCAGCAGTGAAAGAACGGGAGCTGGGCAAGAGACCCAGTACTTC	CASSERTGAGQETQYF	16	TRBJ2-5	-	TRBV2	-
TGTGCCAGCTCACCACTACCGGGGTCGGGTGTAGAGACCCAGTACTTC	CASSPLPGSGVETQYF	16	TRBJ2-5	-	TRBV18	-
TGTGCCAGCAGTTCCTACTCTAGCGGGATCCTCTACGAGCAGTACTTC	CASSSYSSGILYEQYF	16	TRBJ2-7	-	TRBV28	TRBD2
TGTGCCAGCAGCTTAGTAACAGGTTCTAACTATGGCTACACCTTC	CASSLVTGSNYGYTF	15	TRBJ1-2	-	TRBV7-9	-
TGTGCCAGCAGTCGACCCGGGACAGGGTTCTACGAGCAGTACTTC	CASSRPGTGFYEQYF	15	TRBJ2-7	-	TRBV27	TRBD1
TGTGCCAGCAGCCCCCCCGGACTACGCACAGATACGCAGTATTTT	CASSPPGLRTDTQYF	15	TRBJ2-3	-	TRBV7-8	-
TGCGCCAGCAGCCAAGTTTGGGGGGGGGCCTACGAGCAGTACTTC	CASSQVWGGAYEQYF	15	TRBJ2-7	-	TRBV4-1	TRBD2
TGTGCCAGCAGCCAGGACAGGGGAGCACCACAGCCCCAGCATTTT	CASSQDRGAPQPQHF	15	TRBJ1-5	-	TRBV4-2	TRBD1
TGCAGCGCTATGAGCGGTGTCGTTGGTACGCAGTATTTT	CSAMSGVVGTQYF	13	TRBJ2-3	-	TRBV29-1	-
TGTGCCAGCAGTATCCTTGCGGGTAGCGGGAGTAATGAGCAGTTCTTC	CASSILAGSGSNEQFF	16	TRBJ2-1	-	TRBV6-6	TRBD2
TGCGCCAGCAGCCGGTATACAGGGGGCAGGGAGCAGTACTTC	CASSRYTGGREQYF	14	TRBJ2-7	-	TRBV4-1	TRBD1
TGCAGCGCCCGGACAGGGGGCCGAGATACGCAGTATTTT	CSARTGGRDTQYF	13	TRBJ2-3	-	TRBV29-1	TRBD1
TGCAGCGTTGGGACTAGCGGGGGGGAGCAGTTCTTC	CSVGTSGGEQFF	12	TRBJ2-1	-	TRBV29-1	TRBD2
TGTGCCTGGACAGAGGACAGATACAATGAGCAGTTCTTC	CAWTEDRYNEQFF	13	TRBJ2-1	-	TRBV30	-
TGTGCCAGCAGCTTAGTTCGGCTAGCGCTCTCCTACAATGAGCAGTTCTTC	CASSLVRLALSYNEQFF	17	TRBJ2-1	-	TRBV7-8	-
TGTGCCAGCTCACGCAACAGGGGAACTAATGAAAAACTGTTTTTT	CASSRNRGTNEKLFF	15	TRBJ1-4	-	TRBV18	TRBD1
TGTGCCAGCAGTGGGACAGGGGAGGCAGAGTACGAGCAGTACTTC	CASSGTGEAEYEQYF	15	TRBJ2-7	-	TRBV28	TRBD1
TGTGCCAGCAGTGGGTCTCAGCGAGGATATGGCTACACCTTC	CASSGSQRGYGYTF	14	TRBJ1-2	-	TRBV2	-
TGTGCTAGCAGCTTAGGACAGGGAAGTTTGGAGACCCAGTACTTC	CASSLGQGSLETQYF	15	TRBJ2-5	-	TRBV7-7	TRBD1
TGTGCCAGCTGTCCCCGGGACAGGGGACCCAATCAGCCCCAGCATTTT	CASCPRDRGPNQPQHF	16	TRBJ1-5	-	TRBV21-1	-
TGTGCCAGTAGTAATCACCTGGGACAGGGAGGTGTTGGGGCCAACGTCCTGACTTTC	CASSNHLGQGGVGANVLTF	19	TRBJ2-6	-	TRBV19	TRBD1
TGTGCCAGCAGCTCACTAGCGGGGCAGTTTCAAGCCTACAATGAGCAGTTCTTC	CASSSLAGQFQAYNEQFF	18	TRBJ2-1	-	TRBV7-9	TRBD2
TGTGCCAGTAGTCGGGGGGCCTGGAACGAGCAGTACTTC	CASSRGAWNEQYF	13	TRBJ2-7	-	TRBV19	-
TGTGCCAGCAGTTACTCCAAACAGGGTGACTATGGCTACACCTTC	CASSYSKQGDYGYTF	15	TRBJ1-2	-	TRBV6-5	-
TGTGCCAGTGGGGGACTTGCGGAGACCCAGTACTTC	CASGGLAETQYF	12	TRBJ2-5	once	TRBV19	-
TGTGCCAGCAGGCCACAGGAGAACACTGAAGCTTTCTTT	CASRPQENTEAFF	13	TRBJ1-1	-	TRBV6-6	-
TGTGCCAGTAGGGATTTGGCTAAGGGGCTGAACACTGAAGCTTTCTTT	CASRDLAKGLNTEAFF	16	TRBJ1-1	-	TRBV19	-
TGCGCCAGCAGCCAAGATTGGCGGGGGGGCCTCTACGAGCAGTACTTC	CASSQDWRGGLYEQYF	16	TRBJ2-7	-	TRBV4-3	TRBD2
TGTGCCAGCAGCTTCCCTAGCGGGGGGCACAAAGAGACCCAGTACTTC	CASSFPSGGHKETQYF	16	TRBJ2-5	-	TRBV7-2	TRBD2
TGCGCCAGCAGCTTGGGACTAGCGGGACAGGAGACCCAGTACTTC	CASSLGLAGQETQYF	15	TRBJ2-5	-	TRBV5-1	TRBD2
TGCGCCAGCAGCCAGAAACTAGCGGGGGGAGCAGATACGCAGTATTTT	CASSQKLAGGADTQYF	16	TRBJ2-3	few	TRBV4-3	TRBD2
TGTGCCAGCAGCCAATCCGGACAGTACAATCAGCCCCAGCATTTT	CASSQSGQYNQPQHF	15	TRBJ1-5	few	TRBV16	-
TGTGCCAGCAGCTTGTACCAGGGGGATTTGAACACTGAAGCTTTCTTT	CASSLYQGDLNTEAFF	16	TRBJ1-1	-	TRBV11-2	TRBD1
TGTGCCAGCAGTTTGAGCTCTGGAAACACCATATATTTT	CASSLSSGNTIYF	13	TRBJ1-3	-	TRBV6-1	-
TGTGCCAGCTCACCTGTGACAGGGAGAGGCGGGGAGCTGTTTTTT	CASSPVTGRGGELFF	15	TRBJ2-2	-	TRBV18	TRBD1
TGTGCCAGCAGTTACACGACAGGGGGCAATGAAAAACTGTTTTTT	CASSYTTGGNEKLFF	15	TRBJ1-4	-	TRBV6-5	TRBD1
TGTGCCAGCAGCGTAGCTAGGGGGGGCGGGGAGACCCAGTACTTC	CASSVARGGGETQYF	15	TRBJ2-5	-	TRBV9	-
TGTGCTAGTGGTTTGGTAATCGATGGGAGACTAGCGGGGTATACAGATACGCAGTATTTT	CASGLVIDGRLAGYTDTQYF	20	TRBJ2-3	-	TRBV12-5	TRBD2
TGTGCCAGCAGTAAAGCAGGGGGCATTCGGGAGCAGTACTTC	CASSKAGGIREQYF	14	TRBJ2-7	-	TRBV28	TRBD1
TGTGCCAGCAGCTCGCGACTAGCGGACTTCACAGATACGCAGTATTTT	CASSSRLADFTDTQYF	16	TRBJ2-3	-	TRBV7-2	TRBD2
TGTGCCAGCAGCTTTAGTTCTAGCGGTAGCACAGATACGCAGTATTTT	CASSFSSSGSTDTQYF	16	TRBJ2-3	-	TRBV11-2	TRBD2
TGTGCCAGCAGCTCCGGACAGAACTATGGCTACACCTTC	CASSSGQNYGYTF	13	TRBJ1-2	-	TRBV11-2	-
TGTGCCAGCAGTTTAGGGGCAGGGGCGACCGGGGAGCTGTTTTTT	CASSLGAGATGELFF	15	TRBJ2-2	-	TRBV28	-
TGTGCCAGCAGTACTACCTATAGCGCGGGAGGAACTTACACAGATACGCAGTATTTT	CASSTTYSAGGTYTDTQYF	19	TRBJ2-3	-	TRBV27	TRBD2
TGTGCCAGCAGCTCCAAGCTAGCGGGAGGTTCAGATACGCAGTATTTT	CASSSKLAGGSDTQYF	16	TRBJ2-3	-	TRBV13	TRBD2
TGCGCCAGCAGCCAACCCGGAATTAAACCGCGGACTAGCGAGGTGGCAGATACGCAGTATTTT	CASSQPGIKPRTSEVADTQYF	21	TRBJ2-3	-	TRBV4-1	TRBD2
TGTGCTAGTGGCTCAACTAGCGGGAGCCCCTACGAGCAGTACTTC	CASGSTSGSPYEQYF	15	TRBJ2-7	-	TRBV12-5	TRBD2
TGTGCCAGCAGTGTAGCGGGAGGGCCGGTTGGAGATACGCAGTATTTT	CASSVAGGPVGDTQYF	16	TRBJ2-3	-	TRBV25-1	TRBD2
TGTGCCAGCGGACAGGGAATTTTGAACTATGGCTACACCTTC	CASGQGILNYGYTF	14	TRBJ1-2	-	TRBV6-6	TRBD1
TGTGCCAGCAGCGTAGACAGGGTCTCCTACAATGAGCAGTTCTTC	CASSVDRVSYNEQFF	15	TRBJ2-1	once	TRBV9	-
TGTGCCAGCAGCTCCCACCCGGGGGCAGATACGCAGTATTTT	CASSSHPGADTQYF	14	TRBJ2-3	-	TRBV7-6	-
TGTGCCAGCAGCGTAGGGACAACCCTCTCCTACGAGCAGTACTTC	CASSVGTTLSYEQYF	15	TRBJ2-7	few	TRBV9	-
TGTGCCAGCAGTTATTCGGGGGACTATGGCTACACCTTC	CASSYSGDYGYTF	13	TRBJ1-2	-	TRBV6-5	-